A selection of T cell receptor beta chains follows, all from one sample in a study of cytomegalovirus exposure and HLA in healthy donors. The table came from immunoSEQ multiplex PCR; TCRdb's copy has only in-frame clones and leaves some out. The repertoire holds some 140,000 clones, with 80% as singletons. The sample taken for sequencing was PBMCs. The receptor source for this set is a woman aged 40 to 50 in good health and CMV-seropositive. Both conserved end residues are part of each CDR3. Each record gives: J gene, clone size, D gene, V gene, CDR3 DNA, CDR3 protein. D genes are given only for firm matches. Size tells how often a clone was seen (once, few, many) or the class of an expanded clone, and some rows leave it out.

TRBJ2-7	-	-	TRBV15	TGTGCCACCAGCCGGGGATCCGGTAGTTCCTACGAGCAGTACTTC	CATSRGSGSSYEQYF
TRBJ2-7	-	-	TRBV7-9	TGTGCCAGCAGCATACCAGACAGGGGAGGGGAGCAGTACTTC	CASSIPDRGGEQYF
TRBJ2-1	-	TRBD2	TRBV2	TGTGCCAGCAGTTACGGAGCTAGCGGGAGGGCCGGGGATGAGCAGTTCTTC	CASSYGASGRAGDEQFF
TRBJ1-5	many	TRBD1	TRBV28	TGTGCCAGCAAAGAGTCGACAGGGGGTCAGCCCCAGCATTTT	CASKESTGGQPQHF
TRBJ2-2	-	TRBD2	TRBV6-5	TGTGCCAGCCGAACGGGAGGGTCCGGGGAGCTGTTTTTT	CASRTGGSGELFF
TRBJ1-1	-	-	TRBV14	TGTGCCAGCAGCCTAAGAAGCGGACAGCCGGGGCACACTGAAGCTTTCTTT	CASSLRSGQPGHTEAFF
TRBJ1-2	-	TRBD1	TRBV28	TGTGCCAGCAGATTAGGGGGCAGTGGCTACACCTTC	CASRLGGSGYTF
TRBJ1-1	once	-	TRBV18	TGTGCCAGCTCACGAGCGAACACTGAAGCTTTCTTT	CASSRANTEAFF
TRBJ2-2	few	-	TRBV5-1	TGCGCCAGCAGCTTACACAGGGCTGGTGTGTTGAACACCGGGGAGCTGTTTTTT	CASSLHRAGVLNTGELFF
TRBJ2-7	-	TRBD1	TRBV29-1	TGCAGCGTTCGGACAGGGGACGAGCAGTACTTC	CSVRTGDEQYF
TRBJ2-3	-	TRBD2	TRBV7-3	TGTGCCAGCAGCTTAACGCGGGAGGGCCCGGGGGATACGCAGTATTTT	CASSLTREGPGDTQYF
TRBJ2-3	-	TRBD1	TRBV6-6	TGTGCCAGCAGTCGGACAGGAGACACAGATACGCAGTATTTT	CASSRTGDTDTQYF
TRBJ2-1	-	-	TRBV25-1	TGTGCCAGCAGTGAGGCAGGGCTCAATGAGCAGTTCTTC	CASSEAGLNEQFF
TRBJ2-7	-	TRBD2	TRBV5-1	TGCGCCAGCAGCTTATATGGGACTAGCGGGGAGGATGGCTACGAGCAGTACTTC	CASSLYGTSGEDGYEQYF
TRBJ2-7	-	TRBD1	TRBV5-1	TGCGCCAGCCGGACAGGGAACGAGCAGTACTTC	CASRTGNEQYF
TRBJ2-5	-	TRBD1	TRBV5-1	TGCGCCAGCAGCCCGACCCAAAACGGACAGGGAAGCCAAGAGACCCAGTACTTC	CASSPTQNGQGSQETQYF
TRBJ2-7	few	-	TRBV25-1	TGTGCCAGCAAATCACAGGGCTCCTACGAGCAGTACTTC	CASKSQGSYEQYF
TRBJ2-7	-	-	TRBV2	TGTGCCAGCAGCGGGGGTTTCTCCTACGAGCAGTACTTC	CASSGGFSYEQYF
TRBJ2-7	-	TRBD2	TRBV2	TGTGCCAGCAGCGGGACTAGCGGGAGGGACTACGAGCAGTACTTC	CASSGTSGRDYEQYF
TRBJ2-7	-	TRBD2	TRBV10-3	TGTGCCATCAGTGAGTCGTCTAGCGGGAGATACTACGAGCAGTACTTC	CAISESSSGRYYEQYF
TRBJ2-7	-	-	TRBV7-6	TGTGCCAGCAGCTTAGGGGGCAGGTCCTACGAGCAGTACTTC	CASSLGGRSYEQYF
TRBJ2-5	-	TRBD2	TRBV7-9	TGTGCCAGCAGCACTAGATCGGGAGGGAACCAAGAGACCCAGTACTTC	CASSTRSGGNQETQYF
TRBJ2-7	few	-	TRBV28	TGTGCCAGCAGTGGATCGGGAGCCAGAGACCGCTACGAGCAGTACTTC	CASSGSGARDRYEQYF
TRBJ1-1	once	-	TRBV12-5	TGTGCTAGTGCTTACGGGACTGAAGCTTTCTTT	CASAYGTEAFF
TRBJ2-2	-	-	TRBV7-9	TGTGCCAGCAGCTTAGCGGGGGCAACCGGGGAGCTGTTTTTT	CASSLAGATGELFF
TRBJ2-1	few	TRBD2	TRBV5-1	TGCGCCAGCAGCGGGGGACTAGCGAACAATGAGCAGTTCTTC	CASSGGLANNEQFF
TRBJ2-7	once	-	TRBV7-8	TGTGCCAGCAGCTTAAAGGCACAGGGCTACGAGCAGTACTTC	CASSLKAQGYEQYF
TRBJ2-3	once	TRBD2	TRBV6-5	TGTGCCAGCAGTTCCTCCAAAGCGGGAGAGTGGGATACGCAGTATTTT	CASSSSKAGEWDTQYF
TRBJ2-6	-	-	TRBV7-9	TGTGCCAGCAGCTCCGGGAGCTCTGGGGCCAACGTCCTGACTTTC	CASSSGSSGANVLTF
TRBJ2-7	-	TRBD2	TRBV7-9	TGTGCCAGCAGCTTCCCTAGCGGGATACGCGAGCAGTACTTC	CASSFPSGIREQYF
TRBJ1-2	-	-	TRBV28	TGTGCCAGCAAGGGAGGACCACCTGACTATGGCTACACCTTC	CASKGGPPDYGYTF
TRBJ1-2	-	-	TRBV2	TGTGCCAGCGGCCGGGACACAAAGTCCCTGGCCTATGGCTACACCTTC	CASGRDTKSLAYGYTF
TRBJ2-1	-	TRBD2	TRBV7-9	TGTGCCAGCAGCTTAGGTCGCGCGGCGGGGGGATACAATGAGCAGTTCTTC	CASSLGRAAGGYNEQFF
TRBJ2-1	-	TRBD2	TRBV7-3	TGTGCCAGCAGCATACTAGCGGGCGACTACAATGAGCAGTTCTTC	CASSILAGDYNEQFF
TRBJ2-1	-	TRBD2	TRBV7-2	TGTGCCAGCAGCCCGAGAACGCGTAGCGGGAGTGAGCAGTTCTTC	CASSPRTRSGSEQFF
TRBJ2-1	once	-	TRBV11-3	TGTGCCAGCAGTTCTAGCGTTGGCGCCTACAATGAGCAGTTCTTC	CASSSSVGAYNEQFF
TRBJ2-1	-	TRBD2	TRBV9	TGTGCCAGCAGCGTAGCTCCCATCAGCGGGGTCTACAATGAGCAGTTCTTC	CASSVAPISGVYNEQFF
TRBJ2-3	-	-	TRBV4-1	TGCGCCAGCAGCCAAGGGAGACGCACAGATACGCAGTATTTT	CASSQGRRTDTQYF
TRBJ2-4	-	-	TRBV28	TGTGCCAGCAGTTTCCCTTTAGCCAAAAACATTCAGTACTTC	CASSFPLAKNIQYF
TRBJ2-7	-	-	TRBV15	TGTGCCACCAGCTTGCCCGGGTCCTACGAGCAGTACTTC	CATSLPGSYEQYF
TRBJ1-2	-	-	TRBV25-1	TGTGCCAGCAGTGAAATGGGAGACTCTGGCTACACCTTC	CASSEMGDSGYTF
TRBJ2-3	-	TRBD2	TRBV27	TGTGCCAGCAGTAAGGGACTAGCGGGAGATATGGATACGCAGTATTTT	CASSKGLAGDMDTQYF
TRBJ2-2	-	-	TRBV6-1	TGTGCCAGCAGTGAAGTTTGGGTAGCCTCGGGGGAGCTGTTTTTT	CASSEVWVASGELFF
TRBJ1-2	-	-	TRBV28	TGTGCCAGCAGTGGGTTACAGGGTCGGAATGGCTACACCTTC	CASSGLQGRNGYTF
TRBJ2-3	-	TRBD2	TRBV2	TGTGCCAGCCTCCTTTTCCTAGCGGGCTTCAACACAGATACGCAGTATTTT	CASLLFLAGFNTDTQYF
TRBJ2-7	few	-	TRBV5-1	TGCGCCAGCTCCCCCCCTAGTAACCAGCAGTACTTC	CASSPPSNQQYF
TRBJ2-7	few	-	TRBV2	TGTGCCAGCAGTCCCTCTATCCCATACGAGCAGTACTTC	CASSPSIPYEQYF
TRBJ1-1	-	TRBD1	TRBV6-6	TGTGCCAGCACCACCCCAACAGGGGGGGTGGGGGAAGCTTTCTTT	CASTTPTGGVGEAFF
TRBJ2-7	-	-	TRBV9	TGTGCCAGCAGCGTAGCTACCTCCTACGAGCAGTACTTC	CASSVATSYEQYF
TRBJ1-5	few	-	TRBV5-6	TGTGCCAGCAGCTTCGGCAGTGGGGGCAGCAATCAGCCCCAGCATTTT	CASSFGSGGSNQPQHF
TRBJ2-7	-	-	TRBV21-1	TGTGCCAGCAGCAAGGAGCCCGAGGGCCTCTCCTACGAGCAGTACTTC	CASSKEPEGLSYEQYF
TRBJ2-1	-	-	TRBV7-3	TGTGCCAGCAGCCCCCTAGGGCGAGGGGGTTCCTACAATGAGCAGTTCTTC	CASSPLGRGGSYNEQFF
TRBJ1-1	-	TRBD1	TRBV10-3	TGTGCCATCAGTACCGGGACAGGGATGGGGATGACTGAAGCTTTCTTT	CAISTGTGMGMTEAFF
TRBJ1-5	-	-	TRBV27	TGTGCCAGCAGTTTATCCAGGAGCAATCAGCCCCAGCATTTT	CASSLSRSNQPQHF